This T cell receptor (beta chain) came from a study of identifying expanded T cells in peripheral blood. The sample holds a few counts of this clone. The antigen is unknown. V trimming: 5 bases; J trimming: 8 bases; junction bases outside the gene matches: 10. The CDR3 is 14 residues long. The germline gives CDR1 LNHDA, CDR2 SQIVND (reference sequence). The study's findings and limits: Technical replicates showed roughly 1.2 changed clones; roughly two weeks approximately 16; four weeks 19. Across healthy donors, higher total template counts meant significantly greater approximately two-week count variance.

Produced via immunoSEQ multiplex PCR; TCRdb's table is partial and in-frame only. Counted here are about 100,000 clones, over 75% occurring once; the ten biggest clones make up less than 7%. Collection occurred without any documented infections or immune events in donors. Sequenced: blood. The V call is TRBV19, the J call TRBJ1-2; 8 positions match TRBD1. The receptor comes from a person aged 18 to 69 in good health. CDR3 coding DNA: TGTGCCAGTAGTCCACGACAGGGGCTATGGGGCTACACCTTC. Its translation: CASSPRQGLWGYTF.